The 9 T cell receptor beta chains presented below share a single source sample, sequenced in a study of blood T cell repertoires in COVID-19. Using immunoSEQ multiplex PCR, the repertoire was profiled, and TCRdb retains in-frame clones only, with some absent. The sample contains about 36,000 clones, about 80% of which appear only once. Material for sequencing was peripheral blood. Receptors originate from a man aged 60 to 75 with active COVID-19.

J is TRBJ1-2 and V is TRBV30, with TRBD1 identical over 8 bases. The germline CDR1 and CDR2 sequences are GTSNPN and SVGIG (reference sequence). The CDR3 has 17 amino acids. The V segment lost 1 base and the J segment 0 bases; nucleotides outside the gene matches: 10. The CDR3, as DNA: TGTGCCTGGAGTGCAATGGACAGGGATTTCACTAACTATGGCTACACCTTC. It is translated as CAWSAMDRDFTNYGYTF.

The V gene is TRBV7-2, the J gene TRBJ1-4, with D perhaps TRBD1 (6 bases). Trimming left V 3 bases short and J 8 bases short, with 16 bases between. The germline gives CDR1 SGHTA, CDR2 FQGNSA. CDR3 length: 15 amino acids. The CDR3 DNA sequence: TGTGCCAGCAGCTTTGGGGGCTTGCGATCGGAAAAACTGTTTTTT. Protein: CASSFGGLRSEKLFF. The full variable domain, in which reference TRBV7-2 and TRBJ1-4 provide the parts outside the CDR3, is GAGVSQSPSNKVTEKGKDVELRCDPISGHTALYWYRQSLGQGLEFLIYFQGNSAPDKSGLPSDRFSAERTGGSVSTLTIQRTQQEDSAVYLCASSFGGLRSEKLFFGSGTQLSVL.

This rearrangement joins TRBV5-4 to TRBJ2-7; D ambiguous. Trimming pared 10 bases from V and 0 bases from J, leaving 14 bases between. Germline V gene data show CDR1 as SGHNT and CDR2 as YYREEE (reference sequence). The CDR3 extends over 13 amino acids. In DNA form, the CDR3 reads TGTGCCGGCCGAGACTTGAGCTCCTACGAGCAGTACTTC. It specifies CAGRDLSSYEQYF.

This clone was seen only once. The V gene is TRBV28, the J gene TRBJ1-1; TRBD1 might be the D (5 bases). CDR3 length equals 13 residues. CDR1 MDHEN and CDR2 SYDVKM come from the germline V gene. V was clipped by 6 bases and J by 0 bases, with 8 bases between them. The CDR3 DNA sequence: TGTGCCAGCAGAGACAGCATGAACACTGAAGCTTTCTTT. It yields the protein CASRDSMNTEAFF. Full variable domain (missing parts from reference TRBV28 and TRBJ1-1): DVKVTQSSRYLVKRTGEKVFLECVQDMDHENMFWYRQDPGLGLRLIYFSYDVKMKEKGDIPEGYSVSREKKERFSLILESASTNQTSMYLCASRDSMNTEAFFGQGTRLTVV.

This chain connects TRBV25-1 to TRBJ1-4; 9 bases line up with TRBD1. CDR3 size: 14 residues. Germline V gene lookup returns CDR1 MGHDK and CDR2 SYGVNS. V lost 6 bases to trimming and J lost 4 bases; unmatched junction nucleotides: 3. Here the CDR3 DNA reads TGTGCCAGCAGGGACAGGGGTGGTAATGAAAAACTGTTTTTT. Its protein product is CASRDRGGNEKLFF.

The V gene is TRBV10-3, the J gene TRBJ2-2, with TRBD2 matching 11 bases. CDR1 and CDR2 (germline): ENHRY, SYGVKD. The CDR3 extends over 18 amino acids. V lost 7 bases, J lost 5 bases, and 15 bases stayed unmatched. The CDR3 sequence: CAITGASGGSLGTGELFF. In nucleotides, the CDR3 is TGTGCCATCACCGGGGCTAGCGGGGGGTCACTGGGGACCGGGGAGCTGTTTTTT.

The rearrangement joins TRBV7-9 to TRBJ2-7; a possible D gene is TRBD2 (6 bases). CDR1 SEHNR and CDR2 FQNEAQ come from the germline V gene (reference sequence). Deletions cut 0 bases from V and 2 bases from J, with 8 bases between. There are 14 residues in the CDR3. This CDR3 reads CASSLAGGPYEQYF. CDR3 coding DNA: TGTGCCAGCAGCTTAGCGGGAGGACCCTACGAGCAGTACTTC.

The chain uses TRBV19 and TRBJ2-2; TRBD1 might be the D (6 bases). V gave up 7 bases and J gave up 6 bases, with 15 bases separating them. This CDR3 is built from 14 residues. Per germline, CDR1 LNHDA and CDR2 SQIVND (reference sequence). The CDR3, as DNA: TGTGCCAGTAACCCGGGCCAGGGGTCCGGGGAGCTGTTTTTT. Its protein is CASNPGQGSGELFF.

This rearrangement joins TRBV3-1 (or the pseudogene TRBV3-2) to TRBJ2-2, with 14 bases fitting TRBD2. Trimming cost V 0 bases and J 8 bases; bases outside gene matches: 14. The CDR3 length is 20 residues. Germline CDR1 and CDR2: LGHDT and YNNKEL (reference sequence). CDR3 amino acids: CASSQDVRWTSGRPGGELFF. CDR3 DNA sequence: TGTGCCAGCAGCCAAGATGTGCGGTGGACTAGCGGGAGGCCGGGAGGGGAGCTGTTTTTT.